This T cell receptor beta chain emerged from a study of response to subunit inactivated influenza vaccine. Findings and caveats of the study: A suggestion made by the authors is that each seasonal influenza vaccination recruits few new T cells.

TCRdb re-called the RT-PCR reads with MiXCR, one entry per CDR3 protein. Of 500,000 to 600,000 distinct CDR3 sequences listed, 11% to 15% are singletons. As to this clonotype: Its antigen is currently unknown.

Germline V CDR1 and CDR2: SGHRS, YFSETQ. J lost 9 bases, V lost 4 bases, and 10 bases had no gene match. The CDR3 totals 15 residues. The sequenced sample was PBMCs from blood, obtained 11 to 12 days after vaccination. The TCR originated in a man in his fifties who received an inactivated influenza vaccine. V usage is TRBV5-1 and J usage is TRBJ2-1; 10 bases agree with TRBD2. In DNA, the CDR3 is TGCGCCAGCAGCGACCCTAGCGGGAGCCTGAGTGAGCAGTTCTTC. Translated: CASSDPSGSLSEQFF. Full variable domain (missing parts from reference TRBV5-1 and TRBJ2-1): KAGVTQTPRYLIKTRGQQVTLSCSPISGHRSVSWYQQTPGQGLQFLFEYFSETQRNKGNFPGRFSGRQFSNSRSEMNVSTLELGDSALYLCASSDPSGSLSEQFFGPGTRLTVL.